A selection of T cell receptor beta chains follows, all from one sample in a study of blood T cell repertoires in COVID-19. Libraries were prepared by immunoSEQ multiplex PCR; TCRdb keeps only in-frame clonotypes and omits some of them. The table lists around 200,000 clones, approximately 87% of them singletons. Sequencing was performed on peripheral blood. The receptors were gathered from a man between 40 and 49 years old with active or convalescent COVID-19. CDR3s leave out the opening cysteine and the closing phenylalanine or tryptophan. Fields, in order: clone size, V gene, J gene, CDR3 protein. A row's size may be missing; if present it is once, few, many or a size class.

>few|TRBV28|TRBJ1-5
ASSLSSSAQPQH
>.|TRBV25-1|TRBJ1-5
ASSDGSRPQH
>.|TRBV30|TRBJ1-6
AWRNRENSPLH
>.|TRBV7-9|TRBJ2-1
ASLSFSHRERPF
>.|TRBV7-9|TRBJ1-5
ASSPQEGQPQH
>.|TRBV7-2|TRBJ2-2
ASSLAPAANTGELF
>.|TRBV6-5|TRBJ1-1
ASSYSGGVGTEAF
>.|TRBV29-1|TRBJ2-2
SVLNPGQKNTGELF
>.|TRBV13|TRBJ1-1
ASSLLVLGVGNTEAF
>few|TRBV6-1|TRBJ1-6
ASSEDPGQPNSPLH
>.|TRBV5-4|TRBJ1-2
ASSPGTANYGYT
>.|TRBV18|TRBJ2-1
ASSPFRTSIYNEQF
>.|TRBV6-6|TRBJ2-5
ASSYPGQQETQY
>once|TRBV15|TRBJ2-3
ATSRQLILSGEVTDTQY
>.|TRBV7-8|TRBJ2-5
ASSLALRAWGQETQY
>few|TRBV7-6|TRBJ1-5
ASSLDTGINQPQH
>.|TRBV5-1|TRBJ1-1
ASSGNRGRNTEAF
>.|TRBV28|TRBJ1-5
ASRRLMGQYSNQPQH
>.|TRBV6-2/TRBV6-3|TRBJ1-2
ASSSLPYGYT
>.|TRBV28|TRBJ1-1
ASRQQGVNTEAF
>.|TRBV9|TRBJ2-3
ASSVDSGVGDTQY
>.|TRBV5-1|TRBJ1-2
ASSLEAGGVGYT
>.|TRBV9|TRBJ1-2
ASSVGGVNYGYT